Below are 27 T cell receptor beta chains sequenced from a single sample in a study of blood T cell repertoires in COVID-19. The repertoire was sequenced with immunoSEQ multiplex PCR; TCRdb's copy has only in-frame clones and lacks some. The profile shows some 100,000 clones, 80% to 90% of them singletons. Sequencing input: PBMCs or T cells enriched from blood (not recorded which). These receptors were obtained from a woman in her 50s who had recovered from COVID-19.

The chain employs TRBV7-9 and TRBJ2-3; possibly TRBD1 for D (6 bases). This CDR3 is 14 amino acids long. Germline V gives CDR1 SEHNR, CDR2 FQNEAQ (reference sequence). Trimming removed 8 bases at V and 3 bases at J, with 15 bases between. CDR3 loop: CASVPGDGTDTQYF. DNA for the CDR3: TGTGCCAGCGTCCCAGGGGATGGTACAGATACGCAGTATTTT.

CDR3 sequence (DNA): TGCGCCAGCAGCCAAGCAAGTCAAGAGGGTGAAAAACTGTTTTTT. Amino acid sequence: CASSQASQEGEKLFF. The genes are TRBV4-1 and TRBJ1-4, with unresolved D. In germline, CDR1 is MGHRA, CDR2 YSYEKL. The CDR3 runs to 15 residues. V was trimmed by 1 base and J by 7 bases, leaving 13 bases between them.

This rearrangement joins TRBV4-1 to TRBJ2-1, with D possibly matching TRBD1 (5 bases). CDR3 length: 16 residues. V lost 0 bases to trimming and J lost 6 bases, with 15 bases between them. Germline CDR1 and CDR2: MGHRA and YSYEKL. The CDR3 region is CASSQDLRRASNEQFF. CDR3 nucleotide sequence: TGCGCCAGCAGCCAAGACCTACGCAGGGCTAGCAATGAGCAGTTCTTC.

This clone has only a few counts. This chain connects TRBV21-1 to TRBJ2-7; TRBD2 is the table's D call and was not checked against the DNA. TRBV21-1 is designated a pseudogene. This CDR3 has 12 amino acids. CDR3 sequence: CASGTRLYEQYF. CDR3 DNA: TGTGCCAGTGGGACTAGACTCTACGAGCAGTACTTC.

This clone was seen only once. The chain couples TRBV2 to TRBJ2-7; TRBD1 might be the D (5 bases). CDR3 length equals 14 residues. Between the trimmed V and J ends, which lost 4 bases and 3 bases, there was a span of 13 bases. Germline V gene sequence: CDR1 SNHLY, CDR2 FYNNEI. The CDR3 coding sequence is TGTGCCAGCAGTGTGGGCGCGGACAACTACGAGCAGTACTTC. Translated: CASSVGADNYEQYF.

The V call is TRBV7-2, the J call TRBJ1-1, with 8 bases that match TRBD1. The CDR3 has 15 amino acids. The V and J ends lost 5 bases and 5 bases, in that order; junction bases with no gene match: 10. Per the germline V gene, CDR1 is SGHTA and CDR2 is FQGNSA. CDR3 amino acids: CASSPAAGGYTEAFF. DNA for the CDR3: TGTGCCAGCAGCCCAGCAGCAGGGGGCTATACTGAAGCTTTCTTT. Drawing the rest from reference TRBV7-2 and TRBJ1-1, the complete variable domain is GAGVSQSPSNKVTEKGKDVELRCDPISGHTALYWYRQSLGQGLEFLIYFQGNSAPDKSGLPSDRFSAERTGGSVSTLTIQRTQQEDSAVYLCASSPAAGGYTEAFFGQGTRLTVV.

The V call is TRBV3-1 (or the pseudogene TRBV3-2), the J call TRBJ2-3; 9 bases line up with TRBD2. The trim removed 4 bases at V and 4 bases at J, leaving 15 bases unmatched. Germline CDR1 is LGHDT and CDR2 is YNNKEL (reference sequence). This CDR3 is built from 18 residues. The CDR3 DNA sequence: TGTGCCAGCAGCCGCCAGGGTGGAGCGGGGGGCCCCGCAGATACGCAGTATTTT. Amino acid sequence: CASSRQGGAGGPADTQYF.

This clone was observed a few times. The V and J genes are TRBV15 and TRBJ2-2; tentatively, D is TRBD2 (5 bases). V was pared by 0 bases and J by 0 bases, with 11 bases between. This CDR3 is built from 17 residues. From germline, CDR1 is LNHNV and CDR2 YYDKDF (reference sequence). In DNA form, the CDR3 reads TGTGCCACCAGCAGAGATATGAATAGCGCGAACACCGGGGAGCTGTTTTTT. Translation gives CATSRDMNSANTGELFF. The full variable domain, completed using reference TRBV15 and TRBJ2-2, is DAMVIQNPRYQVTQFGKPVTLSCSQTLNHNVMYWYQQKSSQAPKLLFHYYDKDFNNEADTPDNFQSRRPNTSFCFLDIRSPGLGDTAMYLCATSRDMNSANTGELFFGEGSRLTVL.

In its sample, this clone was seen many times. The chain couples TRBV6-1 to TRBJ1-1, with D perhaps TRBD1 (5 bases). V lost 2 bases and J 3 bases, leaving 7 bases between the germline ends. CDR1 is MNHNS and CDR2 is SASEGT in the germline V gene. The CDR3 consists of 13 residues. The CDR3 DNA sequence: TGTGCCAGCAGTGAACAGGGTCACACTGAAGCTTTCTTT. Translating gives CASSEQGHTEAFF.

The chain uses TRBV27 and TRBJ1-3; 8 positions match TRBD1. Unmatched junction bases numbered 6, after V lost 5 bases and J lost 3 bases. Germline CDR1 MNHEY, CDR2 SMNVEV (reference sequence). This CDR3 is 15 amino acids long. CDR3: CASSLAGTGGNTIYF. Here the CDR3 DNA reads TGTGCCAGCAGTCTGGCCGGGACAGGTGGAAACACCATATATTTT.

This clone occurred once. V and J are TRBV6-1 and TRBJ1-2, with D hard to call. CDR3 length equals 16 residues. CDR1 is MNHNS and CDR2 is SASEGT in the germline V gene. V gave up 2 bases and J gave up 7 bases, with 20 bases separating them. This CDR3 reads CASSEWPAVLEGGYTF. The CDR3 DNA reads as TGTGCCAGCAGTGAATGGCCGGCGGTACTTGAAGGTGGCTACACCTTC.

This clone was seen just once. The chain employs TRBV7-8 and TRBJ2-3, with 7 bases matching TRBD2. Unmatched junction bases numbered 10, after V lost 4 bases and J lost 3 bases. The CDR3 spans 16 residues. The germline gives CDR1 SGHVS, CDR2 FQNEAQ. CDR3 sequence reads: CASSSTMGLLTDTQYF. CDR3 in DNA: TGTGCCAGCAGCTCCACAATGGGACTACTTACAGATACGCAGTATTTT.

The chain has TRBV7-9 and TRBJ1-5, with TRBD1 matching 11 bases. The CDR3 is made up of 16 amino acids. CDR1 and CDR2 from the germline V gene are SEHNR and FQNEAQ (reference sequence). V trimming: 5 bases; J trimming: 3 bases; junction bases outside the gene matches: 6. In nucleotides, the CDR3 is TGTGCCAGCAGCGACGGGACAGGGGGAAACAATCAGCCCCAGCATTTT. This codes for CASSDGTGGNNQPQHF. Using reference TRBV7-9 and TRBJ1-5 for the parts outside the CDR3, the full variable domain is DTGVSQNPRHKITKRGQNVTFRCDPISEHNRLYWYRQTLGQGPEFLTYFQNEAQLEKSRLLSDRFSAERPKGSFSTLEIQRTEQGDSAMYLCASSDGTGGNNQPQHFGDGTRLSIL.

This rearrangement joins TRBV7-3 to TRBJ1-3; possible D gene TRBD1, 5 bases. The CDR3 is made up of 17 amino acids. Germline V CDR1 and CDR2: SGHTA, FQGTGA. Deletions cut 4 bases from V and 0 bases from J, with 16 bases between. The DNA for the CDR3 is TGTGCCAGCAGCTGTCAAACCAGGGTGGACTCTGGAAACACCATATATTTT. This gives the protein CASSCQTRVDSGNTIYF.

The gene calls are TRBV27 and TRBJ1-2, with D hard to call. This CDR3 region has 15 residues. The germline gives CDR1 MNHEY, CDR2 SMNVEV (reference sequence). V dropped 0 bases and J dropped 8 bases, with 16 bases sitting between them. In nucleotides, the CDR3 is TGTGCCAGCAGTTTATCGGCCCCCCCGGGTCAGGGCTACACCTTC. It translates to CASSLSAPPGQGYTF.

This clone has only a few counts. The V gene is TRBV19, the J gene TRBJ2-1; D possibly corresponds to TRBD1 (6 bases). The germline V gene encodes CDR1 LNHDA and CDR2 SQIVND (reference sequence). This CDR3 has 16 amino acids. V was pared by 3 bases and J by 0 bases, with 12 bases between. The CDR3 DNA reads TGTGCCAGTAGTATTGCCGGGACAAGCTCCTACAATGAGCAGTTCTTC. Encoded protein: CASSIAGTSSYNEQFF. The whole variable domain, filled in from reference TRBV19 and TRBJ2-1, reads DGGITQSPKYLFRKEGQNVTLSCEQNLNHDAMYWYRQDPGQGLRLIYYSQIVNDFQKGDIAEGYSVSREKKESFPLTVTSAQKNPTAFYLCASSIAGTSSYNEQFFGPGTRLTVL.

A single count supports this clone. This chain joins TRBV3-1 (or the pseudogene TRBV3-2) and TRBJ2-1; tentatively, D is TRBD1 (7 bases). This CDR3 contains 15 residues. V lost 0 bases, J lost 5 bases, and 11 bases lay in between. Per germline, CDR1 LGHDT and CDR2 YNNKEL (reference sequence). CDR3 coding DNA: TGTGCCAGCAGCCAAGACAGGGGGGCGAACAATGAGCAGTTCTTC. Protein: CASSQDRGANNEQFF.

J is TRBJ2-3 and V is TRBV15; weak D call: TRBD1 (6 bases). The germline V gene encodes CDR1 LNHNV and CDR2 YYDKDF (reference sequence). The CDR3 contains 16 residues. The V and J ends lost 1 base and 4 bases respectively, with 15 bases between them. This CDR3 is CATSRGSQGLADTQYF. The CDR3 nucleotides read TGTGCCACCAGCAGAGGGTCACAGGGCCTCGCAGATACGCAGTATTTT.

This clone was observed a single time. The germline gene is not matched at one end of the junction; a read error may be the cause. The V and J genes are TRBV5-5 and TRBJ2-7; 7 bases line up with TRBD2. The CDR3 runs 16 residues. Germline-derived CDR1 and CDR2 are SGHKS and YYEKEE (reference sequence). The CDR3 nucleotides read TGTGTCAGCATTCCTCCCGGGGGGAGGCCAACCTACGAGCAGTACTTC. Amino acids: CVSIPPGGRPTYEQYF.

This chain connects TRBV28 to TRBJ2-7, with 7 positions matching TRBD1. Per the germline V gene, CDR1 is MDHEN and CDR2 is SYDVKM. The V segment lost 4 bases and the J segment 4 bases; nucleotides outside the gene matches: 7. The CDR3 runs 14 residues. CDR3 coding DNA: TGTGCCAGCAGTTCCTCAACAGGGGTTTACGAGCAGTACTTC. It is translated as CASSSSTGVYEQYF.

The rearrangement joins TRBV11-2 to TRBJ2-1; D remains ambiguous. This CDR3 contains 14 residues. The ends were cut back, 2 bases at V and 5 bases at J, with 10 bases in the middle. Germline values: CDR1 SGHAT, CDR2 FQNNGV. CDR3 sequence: CASSLRWANNEQFF. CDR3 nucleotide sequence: TGTGCCAGCAGCTTACGTTGGGCAAACAATGAGCAGTTCTTC. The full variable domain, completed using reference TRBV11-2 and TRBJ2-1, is EAGVAQSPRYKIIEKRQSVAFWCNPISGHATLYWYQQILGQGPKLLIQFQNNGVVDDSQLPKDRFSAERLKGVDSTLKIQPAKLEDSAVYLCASSLRWANNEQFFGPGTRLTVL.

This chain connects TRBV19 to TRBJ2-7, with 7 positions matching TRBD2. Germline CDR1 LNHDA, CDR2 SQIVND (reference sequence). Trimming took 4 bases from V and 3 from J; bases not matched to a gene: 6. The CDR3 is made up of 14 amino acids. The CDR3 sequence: CASSTEAGRYEQYF. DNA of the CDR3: TGTGCCAGTAGTACAGAAGCGGGACGCTACGAGCAGTACTTC.

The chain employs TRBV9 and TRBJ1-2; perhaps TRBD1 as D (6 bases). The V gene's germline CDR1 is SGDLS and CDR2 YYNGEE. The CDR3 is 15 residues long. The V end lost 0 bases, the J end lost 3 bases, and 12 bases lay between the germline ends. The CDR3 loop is CASSVAQGFDYGYTF. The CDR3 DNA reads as TGTGCCAGCAGCGTAGCACAGGGATTTGACTATGGCTACACCTTC.

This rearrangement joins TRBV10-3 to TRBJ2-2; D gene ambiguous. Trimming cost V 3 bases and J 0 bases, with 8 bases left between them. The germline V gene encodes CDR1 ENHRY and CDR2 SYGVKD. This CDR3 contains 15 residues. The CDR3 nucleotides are TGTGCCATCAGTGACGGCAGGACGAACACCGGGGAGCTGTTTTTT. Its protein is CAISDGRTNTGELFF.

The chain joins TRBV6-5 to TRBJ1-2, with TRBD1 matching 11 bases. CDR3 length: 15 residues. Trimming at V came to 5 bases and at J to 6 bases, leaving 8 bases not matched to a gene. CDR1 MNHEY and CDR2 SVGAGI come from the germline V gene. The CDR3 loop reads CASSRTGQGAHGYTF. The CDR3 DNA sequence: TGTGCCAGCAGTCGAACCGGACAGGGGGCGCATGGCTACACCTTC.

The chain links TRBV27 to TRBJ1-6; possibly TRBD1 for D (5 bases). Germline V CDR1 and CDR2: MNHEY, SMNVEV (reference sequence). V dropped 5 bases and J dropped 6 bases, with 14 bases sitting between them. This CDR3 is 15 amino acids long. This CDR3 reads CASSPRGRLNSPLHF. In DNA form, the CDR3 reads TGTGCCAGCAGTCCCCGGGGGAGGCTTAATTCACCCCTCCACTTT.

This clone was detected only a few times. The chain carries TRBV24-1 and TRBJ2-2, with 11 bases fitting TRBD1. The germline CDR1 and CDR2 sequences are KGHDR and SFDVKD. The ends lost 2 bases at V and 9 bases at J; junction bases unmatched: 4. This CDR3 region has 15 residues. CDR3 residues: CATSDSDRGLWELFF. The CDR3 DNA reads TGTGCCACCAGTGATTCGGACAGGGGGCTCTGGGAGCTGTTTTTT.